Shown below are 8 T cell receptor beta chains from a single sample sequenced in a study of blood T cell repertoires in COVID-19. Produced via immunoSEQ multiplex PCR; TCRdb's table is partial and in-frame only. The sample lists roughly 180,000 clones, 80% to 85% occurring once. The sample consisted of peripheral blood. These receptors all come from a woman of 80 years or more with COVID-19, enrolled during active disease.

The chain employs TRBV19 and TRBJ2-5; 13 nucleotides match TRBD2. There are 18 residues in the CDR3. The junction had 9 bases not matched to a gene; V was cut back by 1 base and J by 4 bases. The germline gives CDR1 LNHDA, CDR2 SQIVND (reference sequence). CDR3 coding DNA: TGTGCCAGTAGTATAGGGACTAGCGGGAGAGGATCTAGAGAGACCCAGTACTTC. Translation: CASSIGTSGRGSRETQYF.

As concerns this clone: One end of the junction varies from germline; a read error may be responsible. The chain links TRBV3-1 (or the pseudogene TRBV3-2) to TRBJ2-5; a possible D gene is TRBD1 (5 bases). This CDR3 region has 15 residues. Per the germline V gene, CDR1 is LGHDT and CDR2 is YNNKEL (reference sequence). CDR3 nucleotides: TGTGCCAGCAGCCAAGATCCAGGGAACCAGGAGACCCAGTACTTC. It yields the protein CASSQDPGNQETQYF.

V gene TRBV5-1 combines with J gene TRBJ1-5; D perhaps matches TRBD1 (6 bases). Deletions cut 1 base from V and 3 bases from J, with 11 bases between. Germline CDR1 is SGHRS and CDR2 is YFSETQ. The CDR3 has 15 amino acids. CDR3 protein: CASSLSGGVNQPQHF. DNA of the CDR3: TGCGCCAGCAGCTTGTCGGGGGGCGTCAATCAGCCCCAGCATTTT.

The chain links TRBV7-9 to TRBJ2-2; D not resolved. From germline, CDR1 is SEHNR and CDR2 FQNEAQ (reference sequence). The CDR3 runs to 15 residues. The germline V and J ends were trimmed by 4 bases and 2 bases, with 11 bases remaining between them. CDR3 sequence: CASSYRVLNTGELFF. The DNA of the CDR3 is TGTGCCAGCAGCTACCGGGTCTTAAACACCGGGGAGCTGTTTTTT. The full variable domain, rest sourced from reference TRBV7-9 and TRBJ2-2, is DTGVSQNPRHKITKRGQNVTFRCDPISEHNRLYWYRQTLGQGPEFLTYFQNEAQLEKSRLLSDRFSAERPKGSFSTLEIQRTEQGDSAMYLCASSYRVLNTGELFFGEGSRLTVL.

This rearrangement joins TRBV24-1 to TRBJ2-3; the D gene is possibly TRBD2 (5 bases). V was pared by 4 bases and J by 3 bases, with 16 bases between. This CDR3 comprises 16 residues. Germline CDR1 KGHDR, CDR2 SFDVKD. CDR3 DNA sequence: TGTGCCACCAGTGACCAGGCAGGACGGGGAACAGATACGCAGTATTTT. It is translated as CATSDQAGRGTDTQYF.

The rearrangement links TRBV9 to TRBJ2-3; 14 bases match TRBD2. The CDR3 spans 17 residues. Germline loops: CDR1 SGDLS, CDR2 YYNGEE. V lost 0 bases to trimming and J lost 6 bases; unmatched junction nucleotides: 6. CDR3 region: CASSVAPTSGGADTQYF. The CDR3 nucleotides are TGTGCCAGCAGCGTAGCCCCGACTAGCGGGGGGGCGGATACGCAGTATTTT.

The chain couples TRBV30 to TRBJ1-5, with TRBD1 matching over 8 bases. This CDR3 is 14 amino acids long. Per germline, CDR1 GTSNPN and CDR2 SVGIG (reference sequence). Trimming took 2 bases from V and 2 from J; bases not matched to a gene: 2. The CDR3 sequence is CAWSLQGGNQPQHF. In DNA, the CDR3 is TGTGCCTGGAGTTTACAGGGGGGCAATCAGCCCCAGCATTTT.

The rearrangement links TRBV3-1 (or the pseudogene TRBV3-2) to TRBJ2-1; D may be TRBD1 (7 bases). CDR1 and CDR2 from the germline V gene are LGHDT and YNNKEL (reference sequence). V lost 1 base to trimming and J lost 2 bases, with 12 bases between them. This CDR3 region has 16 residues. The CDR3 DNA reads TGTGCCAGCAGCCAAGCAGGGGGACTCCCCTACAATGAGCAGTTCTTC. Translating gives CASSQAGGLPYNEQFF.